This TCR beta chain was documented in a study of blood T cell repertoires in COVID-19. With respect to this clone: The sample has other DNA sequences that encode this CDR3 too.

Generated by immunoSEQ multiplex PCR, the TCRdb table keeps only in-frame clones and is missing some. Here the sample spans about 140,000 clones, approximately 91% being singletons. In germline, CDR1 is LNHDA, CDR2 SQIVND (reference sequence). V lost 1 base, J lost 2 bases, and 6 bases lay in between. The CDR3 is 13 residues long. The sequencing input was peripheral blood. This TCR was recovered from a man aged 50-60 years with active or convalescent COVID-19. V gene TRBV19 combines with J gene TRBJ2-7, with D possibly being TRBD2 (6 bases). This CDR3 is CASSIGGAYEQYF. CDR3 DNA: TGTGCCAGTAGTATAGGCGGGGCCTACGAGCAGTACTTC.